This T cell receptor (beta chain) was sequenced for a study of blood T cells in healthy people across ages. As concerns this clonotype: As the CDR3 is not closed by the conserved phenylalanine or tryptophan, this likely results from a read error.

V gave up 4 bases and J gave up 7 bases; unmatched junction bases: 4. The CDR3 extends over 14 amino acids. Germline V gene sequence: CDR1 SGHRS, CDR2 YFSETQ. Sample-barcoded 5' priming and a J-beta primer mix drove a second PCR of 7 to 11 cycles. Each CDR3 protein gets one entry after TCRdb re-called the 5' RACE reads with MiXCR. This sample carries 1.5 million to 2 million distinct CDR3 sequences, about 30% of them seen once, and the ten largest clones take around 7.7%. The V and J genes are TRBV5-1 and TRBJ2-2; 10 nucleotides align to TRBD1. What was sequenced was blood. This receptor was taken from a woman in her thirties in good health. CDR3 nucleotides: TGCGCCAGCAGCCCGGACAGGGGGAACGGGGAGCTGTTTTGT. Translated, it gives CASSPDRGNGELFC.